The source of this TCR beta chain is a study of molecular identifiers for immune sequencing clone quantification. Each library that profiled naive CD8 cells came from roughly 18,000 to 920,000 sorted cells with 10%, 30% or 50% RNA. In the sort, naive CD8 T cells were defined as CD8+CD4-CCR7+CD45RA+. Study outcomes and limitations: Clones that had above 20 RNA copies took up over 99% of effector molecules but under 1% in naive cells.

A remark on this clonotype: Antigen: not known.

The V and J ends lost 5 bases and 8 bases respectively, with 12 bases between them. The CDR3 has 12 residues. The germline V gene has CDR1 SGHAT and CDR2 FQDESV (reference sequence). For bulk TCR libraries, previously described methods and listed TCR primers were used. One entry per CDR3 protein, called by TCRdb with MiXCR from the PCR reads. The table includes some 100,000 distinct CDR3 sequences, around 33% detected once. The sequencing sample was made of naive CD8+ T cells from blood, with Jurkat cell RNA spiked in. Subset given: FACS-sorted CD8+CD4-CCR7+CD45RA+ naive T cells. This chain connects TRBV11-1 to TRBJ1-1; D not resolved. This TCR derives from a human donor in good health. Some libraries in this study had Jurkat cell RNA spiked in. In DNA form, the CDR3 reads TGTGCCAGCAGCCGAAAGCGCAGGGAAGCTTTCTTT. Translating gives CASSRKRREAFF.